The subject of this entry is one TCR beta chain. This clone was counted only a few times. Its target antigen remains unknown. No base quality information exists; no much larger clone differs at one position. This specimen comes from a study of beta chain features in type 1 diabetes (dated by TCRdb to the late 2010s). Looking at the study overall: Patients and healthy donors did not differ in mean age, gender distribution, total cell number or subset yield. Naive and central memory subsets were obtained from all 30 or so donors, but regulatory and stem cell-like memory subsets were isolated from only 8 patients and roughly 8 healthy donors. A total of 107,917,701 sorted cells were examined across all samples, and a strong correlation was observed between cell number per subset and RNA yield. The study compared the TCRB repertoires of sorted circulating CD4+ T cell subsets in recently diagnosed type 1 diabetes patients with those in matched healthy donors.

From each donor, a single peripheral blood sample of around 120 mL on average was drawn into heparinised tubes. Naive, central memory, regulatory and stem cell-like memory CD4+ T cells were sorted on a BD FACSAria II using a panel including CD45RO, CCR7, CD25, CD127, CD95 and CD27. A purity above 95% was achieved for all sorted populations. PBMCs were isolated right away by Lymphoprep density gradient centrifugation and were stained directly, without culture. So that batch effects would be minimized, each experiment stained and sorted samples in pairs, pairing one healthy donor with one patient. Broader findings and caveats from the paper: In all four CD4+ subsets, TCRB CDR3 length was moderately but significantly shorter in type 1 diabetes patients. Because small numbers of individuals were included in the HLA sub-analyses, any influence of HLA type on TCRB rearrangement was left unresolved. Fewer insertions and more nucleotide deletions at VDJ recombination sites were observed in patients with type 1 diabetes, implying thymic rearrangement abnormalities. Shorter templates might be favored by PCR, yet because patient and control samples were amplified and corrected together, any such skew would affect both groups equally. Because cDNA rather than genomic DNA was sequenced, highly expressing activated cells could have been over-represented, although no difference in activation and CD3 levels was found between groups. Naive, central memory and regulatory TCRB repertoires appeared to be more similar among patients than among healthy donors.

The CDR3 has 15 amino acids, counting the end cysteine and phenylalanine. Here the CDR3 DNA is all that survives: 45 bases in frame from base 1. The germline V gene gives CDR1 as KGHSY and CDR2 as FQNENV. V trim: 4 bases; J trim: 2 bases; unmatched bases: 4. All of the isolated RNA was reverse transcribed with the High Capacity cDNA Reverse Transcription Kit, so expressed TCRB transcripts were sequenced. Deep immunoSEQ sequencing was applied to naive, central memory and regulatory T cell samples, giving an average of roughly 3.6 million total reads per sample. Sorted cells were lysed in RLT buffer, and RNA was extracted using DNase-treated RNeasy Micro or Mini kits according to cell number. Each cell subset was processed separately to prevent cross-contamination, with patient and healthy donor samples processed together. The immunoSEQ multiplex PCR was used to amplify TCRB sequences from cDNA, yielding 87-bp fragments that span the CDR3 region. The amplicons were sequenced using the Illumina HiSeq platform. The authors' pipeline ran thus. Synthetic template baselines were used to correct PCR bias computationally, reads within Hamming distance 2 were collapsed, and singletons that could not be merged were discarded. Reads were aligned to IMGT to assign V, D and J genes, CDR3 length, and insertions or deletions at six rearrangement sites. Within each subset, clonotype counts were normalized to the number of sorted cells before true diversity and Gini coefficients were calculated with the tcR R package. The overlap coefficient, calculated on TCRB nucleotide sequences, was used to quantify repertoire sharing. The clones in this table, taken by TCRdb from immuneACCESS, are in-frame only. Not every clone is retained; where verified, under half of the shortfall comes from an unresolved V gene, and the cause of the rest is unknown. V and J calls and clone size come straight from that table; D and trimming were deduced from the DNA. The sample has about 140,000 clones on record, less than 9% of them singletons. Approximately 1.5% of the sample rests with the top ten.

Sequenced sample: central memory CD4+ T cells from blood. The chain uses TRBV16 and TRBJ1-5, with 8 bases aligning to TRBD1. This clonotype originated in a woman aged 25 to 39 in good health. The bases read TGTGCCAGCAGCCGGACAGGGTCAGGCAATCAGCCCCAGCATTTT. Its translation is CASSRTGSGNQPQHF.